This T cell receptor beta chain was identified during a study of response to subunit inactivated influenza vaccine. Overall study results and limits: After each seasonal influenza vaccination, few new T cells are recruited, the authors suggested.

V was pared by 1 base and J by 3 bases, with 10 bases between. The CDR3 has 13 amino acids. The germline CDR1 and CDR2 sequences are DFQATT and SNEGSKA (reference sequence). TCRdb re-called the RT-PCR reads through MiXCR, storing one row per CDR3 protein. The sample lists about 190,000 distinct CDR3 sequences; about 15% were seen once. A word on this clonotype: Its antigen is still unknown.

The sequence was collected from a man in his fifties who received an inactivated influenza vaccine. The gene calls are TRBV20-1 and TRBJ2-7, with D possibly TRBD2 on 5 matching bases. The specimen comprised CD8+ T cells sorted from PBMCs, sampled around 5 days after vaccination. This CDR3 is CSARGRAGYEQYF. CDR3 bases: TGCAGTGCTAGAGGGCGGGCGGGCTACGAGCAGTACTTC.